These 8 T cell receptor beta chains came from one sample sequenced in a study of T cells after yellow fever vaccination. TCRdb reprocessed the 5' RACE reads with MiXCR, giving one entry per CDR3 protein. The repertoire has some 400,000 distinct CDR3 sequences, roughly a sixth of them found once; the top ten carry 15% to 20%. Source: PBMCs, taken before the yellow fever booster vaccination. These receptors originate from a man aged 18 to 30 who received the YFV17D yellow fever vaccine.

CDR3 loop: CASSLARGVLNGYTF. The CDR3 coding sequence is TGTGCCAGCAGCTTAGCCCGGGGCGTATTGAATGGCTACACCTTC. This chain uses TRBV7-9 with TRBJ1-2, with TRBD1 as a possible D gene (5 bases). Between the trimmed V and J ends, which lost 0 bases and 6 bases, there was a span of 14 bases. This CDR3 contains 15 residues. The germline V gene encodes CDR1 SEHNR and CDR2 FQNEAQ (reference sequence). Full variable domain (outside the CDR3, taken from reference TRBV7-9 and TRBJ1-2): DTGVSQNPRHKITKRGQNVTFRCDPISEHNRLYWYRQTLGQGPEFLTYFQNEAQLEKSRLLSDRFSAERPKGSFSTLEIQRTEQGDSAMYLCASSLARGVLNGYTFGSGTRLTVV.

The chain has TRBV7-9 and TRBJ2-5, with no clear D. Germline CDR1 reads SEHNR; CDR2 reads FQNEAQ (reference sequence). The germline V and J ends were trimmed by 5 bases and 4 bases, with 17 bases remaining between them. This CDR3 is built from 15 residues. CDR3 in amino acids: CASSASLLDRETQYF. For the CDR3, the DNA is TGTGCCAGCAGCGCTAGTCTTCTGGATAGAGAGACCCAGTACTTC.

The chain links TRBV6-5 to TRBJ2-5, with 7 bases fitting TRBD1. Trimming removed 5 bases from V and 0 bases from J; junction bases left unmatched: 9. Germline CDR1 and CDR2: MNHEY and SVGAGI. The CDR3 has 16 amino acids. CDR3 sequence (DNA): TGTGCCAGCAGTCCCAAGGGGGCTGACTACCAAGAGACCCAGTACTTC. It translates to CASSPKGADYQETQYF.

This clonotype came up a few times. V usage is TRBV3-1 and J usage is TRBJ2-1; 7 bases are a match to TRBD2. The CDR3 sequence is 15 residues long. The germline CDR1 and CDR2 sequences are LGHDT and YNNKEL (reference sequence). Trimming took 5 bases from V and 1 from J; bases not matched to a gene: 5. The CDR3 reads CASSARGESYNEQFF. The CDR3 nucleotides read TGTGCCAGCAGCGCCCGGGGGGAGTCCTACAATGAGCAGTTCTTC.

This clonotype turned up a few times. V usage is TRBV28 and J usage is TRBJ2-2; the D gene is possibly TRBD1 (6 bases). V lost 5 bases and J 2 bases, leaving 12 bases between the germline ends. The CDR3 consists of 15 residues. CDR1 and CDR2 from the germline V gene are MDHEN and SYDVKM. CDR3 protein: CASSRDTLNTGELFF. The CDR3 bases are TGTGCCAGCAGTCGGGACACCTTAAACACCGGGGAGCTGTTTTTT.

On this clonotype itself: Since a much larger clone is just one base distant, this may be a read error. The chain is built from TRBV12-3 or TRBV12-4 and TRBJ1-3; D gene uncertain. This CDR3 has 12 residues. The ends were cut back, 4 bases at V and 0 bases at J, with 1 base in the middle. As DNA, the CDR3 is TGTGCCAGCAGTTACTCTGGAAACACCATATATTTT. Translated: CASSYSGNTIYF.

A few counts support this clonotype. Written as DNA, the CDR3 is TGTGCCAGCAGCCCTGCTTGGACAGCGTCCTACGAGCAGTACTTC. Encoded protein: CASSPAWTASYEQYF. V and J are TRBV3-1 and TRBJ2-7; the D gene is possibly TRBD1 (6 bases). Per the germline V gene, CDR1 is LGHDT and CDR2 is YNNKEL (reference sequence). CDR3 length equals 15 residues. The germline V and J ends were trimmed by 4 bases and 1 base, with 14 bases remaining between them.

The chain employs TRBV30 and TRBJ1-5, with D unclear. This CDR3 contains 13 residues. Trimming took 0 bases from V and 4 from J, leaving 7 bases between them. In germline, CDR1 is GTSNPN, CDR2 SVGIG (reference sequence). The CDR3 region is CAWSVRDNQPQHF. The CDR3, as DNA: TGTGCCTGGAGTGTACGAGATAATCAGCCCCAGCATTTT.